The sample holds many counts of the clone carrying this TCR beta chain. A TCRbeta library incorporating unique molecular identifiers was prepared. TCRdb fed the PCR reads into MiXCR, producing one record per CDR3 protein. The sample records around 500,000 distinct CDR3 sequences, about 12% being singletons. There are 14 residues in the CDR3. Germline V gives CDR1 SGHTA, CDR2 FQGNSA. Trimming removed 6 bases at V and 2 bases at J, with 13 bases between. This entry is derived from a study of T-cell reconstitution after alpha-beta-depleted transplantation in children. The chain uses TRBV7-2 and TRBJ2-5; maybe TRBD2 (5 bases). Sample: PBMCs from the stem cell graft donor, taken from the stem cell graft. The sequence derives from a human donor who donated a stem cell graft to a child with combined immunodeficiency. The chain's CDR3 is CASRQWTGQETQYF. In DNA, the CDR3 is TGTGCCAGCAGACAATGGACGGGACAAGAGACCCAGTACTTC.